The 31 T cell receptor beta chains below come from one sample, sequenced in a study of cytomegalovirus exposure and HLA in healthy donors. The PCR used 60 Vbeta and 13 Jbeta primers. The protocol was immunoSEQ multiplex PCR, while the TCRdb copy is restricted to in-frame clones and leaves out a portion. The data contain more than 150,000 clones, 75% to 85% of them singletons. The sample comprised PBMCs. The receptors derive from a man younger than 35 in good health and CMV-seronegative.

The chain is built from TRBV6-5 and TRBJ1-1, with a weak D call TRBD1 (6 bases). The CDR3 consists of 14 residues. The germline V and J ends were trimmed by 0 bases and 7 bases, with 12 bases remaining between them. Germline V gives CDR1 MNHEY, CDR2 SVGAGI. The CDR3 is CASSYSWGQGEAFF. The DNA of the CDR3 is TGTGCCAGCAGTTACTCGTGGGGGCAGGGTGAAGCTTTCTTT.

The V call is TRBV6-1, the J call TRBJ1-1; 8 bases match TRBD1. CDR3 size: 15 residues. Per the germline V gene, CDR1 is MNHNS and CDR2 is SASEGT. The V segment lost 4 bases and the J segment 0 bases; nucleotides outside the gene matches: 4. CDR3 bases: TGTGCCAGCAGTGGGGACAGGCCCATGAACACTGAAGCTTTCTTT. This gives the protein CASSGDRPMNTEAFF.

CDR3 in DNA: TGTGCCAGCACCGAGGACAGGGGAGGACCGGGGAAGCTGTTTTTT. As protein: CASTEDRGGPGKLFF. The chain is built from TRBV28 and TRBJ2-2, with TRBD1 matching 9 bases. Germline trimming cut 7 bases from V and 12 bases from J; bases unmatched to any gene: 15. The CDR3 spans 15 residues. Germline CDR1 and CDR2: MDHEN and SYDVKM. Complete variable domain (other parts from reference TRBV28 and TRBJ2-2): DVKVTQSSRYLVKRTGEKVFLECVQDMDHENMFWYRQDPGLGLRLIYFSYDVKMKEKGDIPEGYSVSREKKERFSLILESASTNQTSMYLCASTEDRGGPGKLFFGEGSRLTVL.

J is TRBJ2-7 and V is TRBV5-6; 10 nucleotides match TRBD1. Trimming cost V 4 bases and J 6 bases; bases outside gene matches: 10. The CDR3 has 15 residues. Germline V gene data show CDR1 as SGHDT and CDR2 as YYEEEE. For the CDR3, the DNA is TGTGCCAGCAGCGGCCGGGACAGGGGAGGGATCGAGCAGTACTTC. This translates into CASSGRDRGGIEQYF.

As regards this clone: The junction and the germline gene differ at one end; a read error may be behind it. The CDR3 protein is CASSNGQTQGYGYTF. CDR3 bases: TGTGCTAGCAGCAACGGACAGACCCAGGGCTATGGCTACACCTTC. The genes are TRBV7-7 and TRBJ1-2, with D possibly TRBD1 on 6 matching bases. Germline V gene lookup returns CDR1 SSHAT and CDR2 FNYEAQ (reference sequence). This CDR3 contains 15 residues.

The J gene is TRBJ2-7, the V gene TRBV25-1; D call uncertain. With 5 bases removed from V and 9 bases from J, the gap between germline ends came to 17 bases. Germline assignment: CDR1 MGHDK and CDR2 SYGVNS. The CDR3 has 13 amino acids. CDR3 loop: CASSSLTGGGQYF. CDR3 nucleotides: TGTGCCAGCAGTTCCCTTACCGGCGGCGGGCAGTACTTC.

CDR3 loop: CASSEVPQARAVNEQFF. The CDR3 DNA sequence: TGTGCCAGCAGTGAAGTCCCCCAGGCGCGGGCCGTCAATGAGCAGTTCTTC. V is TRBV25-1 and J is TRBJ2-1; tentative D call: TRBD2 (5 bases). Trimming took off 2 bases at V and 6 bases at J, with 20 bases between the two ends. Germline assignment: CDR1 MGHDK and CDR2 SYGVNS. CDR3 length equals 17 residues.

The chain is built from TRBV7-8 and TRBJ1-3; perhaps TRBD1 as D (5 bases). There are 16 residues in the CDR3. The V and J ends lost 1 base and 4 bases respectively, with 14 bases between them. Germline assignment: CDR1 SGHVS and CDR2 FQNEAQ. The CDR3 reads CASSLDTWAGGNTIYF. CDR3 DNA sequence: TGTGCCAGCAGCTTAGATACGTGGGCAGGGGGAAACACCATATATTTT.

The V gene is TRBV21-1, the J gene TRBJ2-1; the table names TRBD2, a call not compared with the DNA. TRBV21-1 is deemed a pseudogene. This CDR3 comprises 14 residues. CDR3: CARRVAGSINEQFF. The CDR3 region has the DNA TGTGCCAGGAGGGTAGCCGGTAGTATCAATGAGCAGTTCTTC.

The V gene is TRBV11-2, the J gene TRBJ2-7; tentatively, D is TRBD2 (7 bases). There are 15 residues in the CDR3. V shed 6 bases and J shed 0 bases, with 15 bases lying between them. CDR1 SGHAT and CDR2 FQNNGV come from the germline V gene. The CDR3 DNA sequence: TGTGCCAGCAGTTTGCGGGGGCCGAGCTCCTACGAGCAGTACTTC. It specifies CASSLRGPSSYEQYF.

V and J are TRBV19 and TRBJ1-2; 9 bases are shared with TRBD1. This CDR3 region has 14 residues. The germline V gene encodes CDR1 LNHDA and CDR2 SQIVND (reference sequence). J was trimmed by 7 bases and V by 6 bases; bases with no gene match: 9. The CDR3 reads CASSPRQGVGGYTF. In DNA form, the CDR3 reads TGTGCCAGTAGCCCAAGACAGGGGGTAGGTGGCTACACCTTC.

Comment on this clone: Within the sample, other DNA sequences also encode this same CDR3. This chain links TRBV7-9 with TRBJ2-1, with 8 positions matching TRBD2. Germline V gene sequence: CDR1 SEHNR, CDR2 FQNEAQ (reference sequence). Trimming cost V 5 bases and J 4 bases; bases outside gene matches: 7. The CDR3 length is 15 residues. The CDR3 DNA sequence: TGTGCCAGCAGCCCCGGACTAGCCGGATACAATGAGCAGTTCTTC. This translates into CASSPGLAGYNEQFF.

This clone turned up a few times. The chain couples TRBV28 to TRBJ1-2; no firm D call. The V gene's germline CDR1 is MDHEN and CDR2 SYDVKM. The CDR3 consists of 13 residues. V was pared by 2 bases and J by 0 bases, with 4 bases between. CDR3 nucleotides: TGTGCCAGCAGTTTAACAGCTAACTATGGCTACACCTTC. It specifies CASSLTANYGYTF.

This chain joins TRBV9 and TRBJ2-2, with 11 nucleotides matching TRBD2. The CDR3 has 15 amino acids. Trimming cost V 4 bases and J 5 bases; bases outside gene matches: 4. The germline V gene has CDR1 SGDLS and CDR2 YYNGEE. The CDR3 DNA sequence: TGTGCCAGCAGCCCCCGACTAGCGGGAACCGGGGAGCTGTTTTTT. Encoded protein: CASSPRLAGTGELFF.

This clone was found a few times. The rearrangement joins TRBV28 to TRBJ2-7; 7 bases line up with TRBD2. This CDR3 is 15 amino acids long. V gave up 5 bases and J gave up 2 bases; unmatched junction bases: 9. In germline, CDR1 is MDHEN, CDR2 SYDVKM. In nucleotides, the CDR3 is TGTGCCAGCAGTCCCTCGGGGGGTTTTACCTACGAGCAGTACTTC. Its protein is CASSPSGGFTYEQYF.

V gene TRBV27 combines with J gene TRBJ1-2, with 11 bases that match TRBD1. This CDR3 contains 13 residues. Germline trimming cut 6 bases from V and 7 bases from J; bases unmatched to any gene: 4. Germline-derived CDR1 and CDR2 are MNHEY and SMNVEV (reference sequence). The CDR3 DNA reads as TGTGCCAGCAGCGGACAGGGGGCAGGTGGCTACACCTTC. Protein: CASSGQGAGGYTF.

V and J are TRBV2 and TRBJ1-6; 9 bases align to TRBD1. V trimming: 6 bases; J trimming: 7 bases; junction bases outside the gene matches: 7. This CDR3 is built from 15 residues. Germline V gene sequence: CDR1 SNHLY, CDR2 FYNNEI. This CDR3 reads CASSRDRVANSPLHF. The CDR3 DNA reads TGTGCCAGCAGCAGGGACAGGGTTGCCAATTCACCCCTCCACTTT. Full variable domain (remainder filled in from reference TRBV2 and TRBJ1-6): EPEVTQTPSHQVTQMGQEVILRCVPISNHLYFYWYRQILGQKVEFLVSFYNNEISEKSEIFDDQFSVERPDGSNFTLKIRSTKLEDSAMYFCASSRDRVANSPLHFGNGTRLTVT.

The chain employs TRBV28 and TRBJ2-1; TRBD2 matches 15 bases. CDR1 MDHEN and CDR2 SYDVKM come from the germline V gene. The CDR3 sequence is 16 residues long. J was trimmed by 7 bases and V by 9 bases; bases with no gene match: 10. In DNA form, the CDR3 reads TGTGCCAGTATCCGGGTAGGACTAGCGGGAGGGAATGAGCAGTTCTTC. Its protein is CASIRVGLAGGNEQFF.

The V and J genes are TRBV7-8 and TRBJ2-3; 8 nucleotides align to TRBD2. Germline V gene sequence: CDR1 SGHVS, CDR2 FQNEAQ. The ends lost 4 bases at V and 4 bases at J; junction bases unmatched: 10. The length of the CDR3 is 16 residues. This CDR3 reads CASSSTGAGGPDTQYF. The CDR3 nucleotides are TGTGCCAGCAGCTCCACGGGGGCGGGAGGCCCAGATACGCAGTATTTT.

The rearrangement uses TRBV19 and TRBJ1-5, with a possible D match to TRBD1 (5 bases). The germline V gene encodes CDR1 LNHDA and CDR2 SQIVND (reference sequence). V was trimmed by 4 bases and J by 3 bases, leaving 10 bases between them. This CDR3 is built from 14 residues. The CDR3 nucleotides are TGTGCCAGTAGTACCACAGGTACCAATCAGCCCCAGCATTTT. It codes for CASSTTGTNQPQHF.

The CDR3 DNA reads as TGTGCCAGCAGGCATACTAGCGAGCCTTCCTACGAGCAGTACTTC. Protein sequence: CASRHTSEPSYEQYF. This chain joins TRBV6-5 and TRBJ2-7; 7 nucleotides align to TRBD2. The V and J ends lost 6 bases and 1 base, in that order; junction bases with no gene match: 9. This CDR3 region has 15 residues. In germline, CDR1 is MNHEY, CDR2 SVGAGI.

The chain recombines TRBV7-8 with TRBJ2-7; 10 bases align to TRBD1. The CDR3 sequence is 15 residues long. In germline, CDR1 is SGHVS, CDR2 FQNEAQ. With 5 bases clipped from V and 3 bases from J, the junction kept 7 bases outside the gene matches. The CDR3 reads CASSRSGQGIYEQYF. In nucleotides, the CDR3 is TGTGCCAGCAGCCGATCGGGACAGGGGATCTACGAGCAGTACTTC.

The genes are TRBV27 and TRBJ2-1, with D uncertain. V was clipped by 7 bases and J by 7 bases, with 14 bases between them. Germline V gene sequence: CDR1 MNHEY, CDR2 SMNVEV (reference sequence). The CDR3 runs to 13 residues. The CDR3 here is CASTDAVLNEQFF. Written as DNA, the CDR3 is TGTGCCAGCACCGACGCGGTTCTAAATGAGCAGTTCTTC.

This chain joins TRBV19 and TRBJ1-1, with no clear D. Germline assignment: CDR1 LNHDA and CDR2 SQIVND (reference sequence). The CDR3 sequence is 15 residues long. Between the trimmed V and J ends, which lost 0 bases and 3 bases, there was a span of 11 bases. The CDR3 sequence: CASSIERAIYTEAFF. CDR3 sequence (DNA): TGTGCCAGTAGTATAGAGCGAGCAATATACACTGAAGCTTTCTTT.

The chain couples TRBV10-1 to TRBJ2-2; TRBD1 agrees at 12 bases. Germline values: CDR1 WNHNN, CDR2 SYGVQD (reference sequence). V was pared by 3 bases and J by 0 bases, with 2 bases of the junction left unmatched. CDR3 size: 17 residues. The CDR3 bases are TGCGCCAGCAGTGACGGGACAGGGGGCACGAACACCGGGGAGCTGTTTTTT. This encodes CASSDGTGGTNTGELFF.

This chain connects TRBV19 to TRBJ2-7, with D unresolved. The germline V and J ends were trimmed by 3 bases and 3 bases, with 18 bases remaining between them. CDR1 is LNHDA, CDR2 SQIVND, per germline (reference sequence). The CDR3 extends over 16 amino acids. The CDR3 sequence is CASSMSDGQSFYEQYF. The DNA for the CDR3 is TGTGCCAGTAGTATGTCTGATGGGCAGAGCTTCTACGAGCAGTACTTC.

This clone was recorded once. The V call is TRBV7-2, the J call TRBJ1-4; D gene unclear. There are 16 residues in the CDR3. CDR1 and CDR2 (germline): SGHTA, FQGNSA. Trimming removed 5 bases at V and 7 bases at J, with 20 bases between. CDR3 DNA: TGTGCCAGCAGCCCCAGGAGCGGAGGGTTTGGTGAAAAACTGTTTTTT. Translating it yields CASSPRSGGFGEKLFF. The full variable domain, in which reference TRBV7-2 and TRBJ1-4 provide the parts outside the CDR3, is GAGVSQSPSNKVTEKGKDVELRCDPISGHTALYWYRQSLGQGLEFLIYFQGNSAPDKSGLPSDRFSAERTGGSVSTLTIQRTQQEDSAVYLCASSPRSGGFGEKLFFGSGTQLSVL.

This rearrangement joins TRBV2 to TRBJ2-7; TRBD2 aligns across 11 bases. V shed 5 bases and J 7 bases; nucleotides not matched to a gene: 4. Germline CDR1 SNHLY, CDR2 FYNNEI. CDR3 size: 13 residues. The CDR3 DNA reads TGTGCCAGCAGTCGACTAGCGGGGCAGGAGCAGTACTTC. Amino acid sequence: CASSRLAGQEQYF.

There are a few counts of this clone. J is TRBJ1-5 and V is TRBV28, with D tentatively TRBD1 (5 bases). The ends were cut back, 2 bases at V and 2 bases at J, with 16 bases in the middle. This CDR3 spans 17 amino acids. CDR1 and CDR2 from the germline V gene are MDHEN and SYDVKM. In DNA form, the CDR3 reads TGTGCCAGCAGTTTAGGGGCGGGGGTGAGGGGCAATCAGCCCCAGCATTTT. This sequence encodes CASSLGAGVRGNQPQHF.

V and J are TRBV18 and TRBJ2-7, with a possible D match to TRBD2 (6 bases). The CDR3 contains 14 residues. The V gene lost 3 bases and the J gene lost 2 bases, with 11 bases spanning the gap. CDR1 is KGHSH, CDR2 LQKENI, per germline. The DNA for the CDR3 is TGTGCCAGCTCACCTTCCGGGAGTACCTACGAGCAGTACTTC. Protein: CASSPSGSTYEQYF.

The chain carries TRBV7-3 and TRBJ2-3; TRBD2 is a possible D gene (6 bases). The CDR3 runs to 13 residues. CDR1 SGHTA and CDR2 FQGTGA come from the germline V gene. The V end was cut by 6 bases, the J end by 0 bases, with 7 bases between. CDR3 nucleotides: TGTGCCAGCAGTCGGGGGAGCACAGATACGCAGTATTTT. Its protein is CASSRGSTDTQYF.